The entry that follows covers one T cell receptor (beta chain) sequence. Trimming took 3 bases from V and 7 from J; bases not matched to a gene: 9. The CDR3 loop spans 15 amino acids. CDR1 is SGHVS and CDR2 is FQNEAQ in the germline V gene. This specimen comes from a study of blood T cell repertoires in COVID-19. About the study: Acute-phase and convalescent COVID-19 samples originated in the United States, Italy and Spain. In each case, the material was cDNA or gDNA derived from T cells, B-cell-depleted T cells, or PBMCs.

Authors' processing steps: Estimates of nucleated cell counts were drawn from the amplification of reference gene primers. Assay used: immunoSEQ multiplex PCR; TCRdb lists only in-frame clones, some missing. The V and J calls and clone size were taken over from that table, and D and trimming were inferred from the DNA. The data contain 150,000 to 200,000 clones, about 93% of them seen just once; the ten biggest clones take up about 5%. The source is a woman aged 45-60 years with acute or convalescent COVID-19. The chain couples TRBV7-8 to TRBJ1-2; 9 bases agree with TRBD1. Sequenced sample: peripheral blood. The CDR3 nucleotides read TGTGCCAGCAGCTTGGGGACAGGGATCTTCCTTGGCTACACCTTC. Translation gives CASSLGTGIFLGYTF.